These 19 T cell receptor beta chains came from one sample sequenced in a study of T cell repertoires in cytomegalovirus infection. TCRdb itself ran the reads through MiXCR, one entry per CDR3 protein. The sample comprises fewer than 550,000 distinct CDR3 sequences, approximately 15% of which are singletons, and roughly a quarter rests with the top ten. Sequencing input: CD8+ T cells from PBMCs. These receptors were collected from a human donor in good health (CMV status not recorded). Some clones in this sample may be carry-over from other donors' samples.

There are a few counts of this clonotype. The chain links TRBV30 to TRBJ2-1, with D uncertain. CDR1 and CDR2 (germline): GTSNPN, SVGIG (reference sequence). V gave up 2 bases and J gave up 5 bases, with 19 bases separating them. This CDR3 is built from 16 residues. The CDR3 protein is CAWSLPLRTADNEQFF. The CDR3 DNA is TGTGCCTGGAGTCTACCCCTTCGAACCGCAGACAATGAGCAGTTCTTC.

Ten or more counts support this clonotype. The V and J genes are TRBV7-9 and TRBJ2-7, with TRBD1 matching 7 bases. Germline loops: CDR1 SEHNR, CDR2 FQNEAQ (reference sequence). This CDR3 is 12 amino acids long. After removal of 2 bases from V and 6 bases from J, the junction contained 1 base not matched to a gene. The CDR3 loop is CASSLTGAEQYF. As DNA, the CDR3 is TGTGCCAGCAGCTTAACAGGGGCCGAGCAGTACTTC.

This chain joins TRBV28 and TRBJ1-2, with D maybe TRBD1 (5 bases). The germline V gene encodes CDR1 MDHEN and CDR2 SYDVKM. V lost 2 bases and J lost 8, with 24 bases in between. This CDR3 region has 17 residues. For the CDR3, the DNA is TGTGCCAGCAGTTTAGAACGGTTGGGCAGGGAAGGCAGAGGCTACACCTTC. Amino acid sequence: CASSLERLGREGRGYTF.

V usage is TRBV25-1 and J usage is TRBJ1-3; 8 bases map to TRBD1. The V and J ends lost 4 bases and 0 bases, in that order; junction bases with no gene match: 5. CDR1 and CDR2 from the germline V gene are MGHDK and SYGVNS. This CDR3 spans 16 amino acids. Here the CDR3 reads CASSATGAISGNTIYF. CDR3 nucleotide sequence: TGTGCCAGCAGTGCGACAGGGGCCATCTCTGGAAACACCATATATTTT.

Ten or more counts support this clonotype. V gene TRBV4-1 combines with J gene TRBJ1-2; the D is unclear. Germline lookup yields CDR1 MGHRA and CDR2 YSYEKL. The V end was cut by 0 bases, the J end by 6 bases, with 20 bases between. The CDR3 has 17 amino acids. The CDR3 loop reads CASSQDSVSGGFDGYTF. DNA of the CDR3: TGCGCCAGCAGCCAAGATTCTGTTTCGGGAGGCTTTGATGGCTACACCTTC.

This clonotype came up many times. The chain uses TRBV6-2 or TRBV6-3 and TRBJ1-2; D unclear. CDR3 length: 15 amino acids. Trimming left V 0 bases short and J 6 bases short, with 14 bases between. The germline V gene encodes CDR1 MNHEY and CDR2 SVGEGT. The CDR3 protein is CASSYSRHSGHGYTF. DNA for the CDR3: TGTGCCAGCAGTTACTCGCGGCACTCTGGGCATGGCTACACCTTC.

This chain connects TRBV30 to TRBJ2-2; D not certain. CDR3 length: 13 residues. Per the germline V gene, CDR1 is GTSNPN and CDR2 is SVGIG (reference sequence). V lost 1 base, J lost 0 bases, and 3 bases lay in between. The CDR3 is CAWSDPNTGELFF. The CDR3 DNA reads as TGTGCCTGGAGTGATCCGAACACCGGGGAGCTGTTTTTT.

In its sample, this clonotype was seen many times. CDR3 nucleotide sequence: TGTGCCATCAGTGACCCGGGGCAGCGAGACACCATATATTTT. It encodes CAISDPGQRDTIYF. The V gene is TRBV10-3, the J gene TRBJ1-3; the D gene is possibly TRBD1 (5 bases). V was trimmed by 3 bases and J by 8 bases, leaving 14 bases between them. CDR1 and CDR2 (germline): ENHRY, SYGVKD. The CDR3 covers 14 residues.

This clonotype occurred many times. This sequence joins TRBV7-6 and TRBJ2-3, with D tentatively TRBD2 (6 bases). In germline, CDR1 is SGHVS, CDR2 FNYEAQ. V lost 1 base to trimming and J lost 2 bases, with 13 bases between them. The CDR3 has 16 amino acids. The CDR3 spells CASSLVAERSTDTQYF. The CDR3 DNA reads as TGTGCCAGCAGCTTAGTAGCGGAGAGGTCCACAGATACGCAGTATTTT.

On this clonotype itself: This may be a read error, as it is one base from a much larger clone. CDR3: CASSLEDGQGDVYTF. The CDR3 DNA reads as TGTGCCAGCAGCTTAGAAGACGGACAGGGGGACGTCTACACCTTC. This chain uses TRBV5-5 with TRBJ1-2; 10 bases align to TRBD1. Germline CDR1 reads SGHKS; CDR2 reads YYEKEE (reference sequence). This CDR3 spans 15 amino acids. Germline trimming cut 2 bases from V and 10 bases from J; bases unmatched to any gene: 11.

This clonotype appeared a few times. The CDR3 reads CASSYPEWTSGGRYEQYF. The CDR3 DNA reads TGTGCCAGCAGTTACCCAGAGTGGACTAGCGGGGGGCGGTACGAGCAGTACTTC. The V call is TRBV6-6, the J call TRBJ2-7, with TRBD2 matching 14 bases. Germline assignment: CDR1 MNHNY and CDR2 SVGAGI (reference sequence). V was pared by 2 bases and J by 4 bases, with 10 bases of the junction left unmatched. This CDR3 is built from 18 residues.

This clonotype appeared many times. This sequence joins TRBV9 and TRBJ1-2; the match to TRBD1 covers 9 bases. Looked up from germline, CDR1 is SGDLS and CDR2 is YYNGEE. V dropped 0 bases and J dropped 2; count of bases not matched to a gene: 8. The CDR3 has 17 residues. CDR3 sequence (DNA): TGTGCCAGCAGCGTAGGGGACAGGGAGAGGGGGAACTATGGCTACACCTTC. Translated, it gives CASSVGDRERGNYGYTF.

This clonotype was seen many times. The chain uses TRBV2 and TRBJ2-7; D uncertain. The CDR3 contains 11 residues. Germline assignment: CDR1 SNHLY and CDR2 FYNNEI. The V and J ends lost 3 bases and 3 bases respectively, with 3 bases between them. This chain's CDR3 is CASSDGYEQYF. CDR3 in DNA: TGTGCCAGCAGTGACGGCTACGAGCAGTACTTC. The whole variable domain, remainder taken from reference TRBV2 and TRBJ2-7, is EPEVTQTPSHQVTQMGQEVILRCVPISNHLYFYWYRQILGQKVEFLVSFYNNEISEKSEIFDDQFSVERPDGSNFTLKIRSTKLEDSAMYFCASSDGYEQYFGPGTRLTVT.

V usage is TRBV11-2 and J usage is TRBJ1-2; unclear D gene. V was shortened by 0 bases and J by 8 bases, with 16 bases between the two germline ends. Germline CDR1 SGHAT, CDR2 FQNNGV. This CDR3 has 15 residues. The CDR3 protein is CASSLEGGKRRGYTF. CDR3 nucleotides: TGTGCCAGCAGCTTAGAGGGAGGGAAGAGAAGAGGCTACACCTTC.

There are a few counts of this clonotype. V usage is TRBV27 and J usage is TRBJ1-2; D gene uncertain. This CDR3 is built from 11 residues. CDR1 MNHEY and CDR2 SMNVEV come from the germline V gene (reference sequence). V was cut by 5 bases and J by 8 bases, with 9 bases left in between. The CDR3 region has the DNA TGTGCCAGCAGTAGTGCGGGCGGCTACACCTTC. Translated, it gives CASSSAGGYTF.

A few counts support this clonotype. The rearrangement links TRBV12-3 or TRBV12-4 to TRBJ2-7; 10 bases map to TRBD2. The V gene end was trimmed by 6 bases and the J gene end by 10 bases; junction bases not matched to a gene: 9. The CDR3 contains 13 residues. The CDR3 bases are TGTGCCAGCAGACCGGGACTAGCGTTGGAACAGTACTTC. It encodes CASRPGLALEQYF.

The sample holds a few counts of this clonotype. This chain uses TRBV6-5 with TRBJ2-3, with TRBD2 matching 12 bases. CDR1 MNHEY and CDR2 SVGAGI come from the germline V gene. This CDR3 region has 20 residues. The J segment lost 0 bases and the V segment lost 2 bases, leaving 12 bases of the junction unmatched. CDR3 sequence (DNA): TGTGCCAGCAGTTACGACCCGCTGTTTGGACTAGCGGGGAGCACAGATACGCAGTATTTT. It yields the protein CASSYDPLFGLAGSTDTQYF.

This clonotype was found many times. The chain carries TRBV7-2 and TRBJ2-7; TRBD2 agrees at 14 bases. The J segment lost 3 bases and the V segment lost 5 bases, leaving 9 bases of the junction unmatched. The germline V gene has CDR1 SGHTA and CDR2 FQGNSA. The CDR3 is made up of 17 amino acids. The CDR3 spells CASSTTGTSGGLYEQYF. The CDR3 coding sequence is TGTGCCAGCAGCACAACCGGGACTAGCGGGGGCCTCTACGAGCAGTACTTC.

There are a few counts of this clonotype. The J gene is TRBJ2-7, the V gene TRBV27; 12 bases match TRBD2. J was trimmed by 4 bases and V by 5 bases; bases with no gene match: 0. CDR3 length: 13 residues. CDR1 and CDR2 from the germline V gene are MNHEY and SMNVEV (reference sequence). For the CDR3, the DNA is TGTGCCAGCAGTACTAGCGGGGGGTACGAGCAGTACTTC. Translated, it gives CASSTSGGYEQYF.